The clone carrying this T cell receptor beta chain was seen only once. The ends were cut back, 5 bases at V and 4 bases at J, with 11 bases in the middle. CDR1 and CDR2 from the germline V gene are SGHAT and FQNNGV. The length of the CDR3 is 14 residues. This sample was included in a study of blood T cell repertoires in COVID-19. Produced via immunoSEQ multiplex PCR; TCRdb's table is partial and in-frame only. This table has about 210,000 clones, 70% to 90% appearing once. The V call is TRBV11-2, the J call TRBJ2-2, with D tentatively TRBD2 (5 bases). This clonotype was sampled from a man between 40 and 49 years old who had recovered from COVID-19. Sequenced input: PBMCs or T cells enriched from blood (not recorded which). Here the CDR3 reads CASSVRGGTGELFF. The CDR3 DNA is TGTGCCAGCAGCGTAAGAGGAGGCACCGGGGAGCTGTTTTTT.